One TCR beta chain is described in this entry. Its specificity is not known. CDR3 length equals 13 residues. V was clipped by 3 bases and J by 6 bases; unmatched bases: 3. The germline V gene has CDR1 SGHDN and CDR2 FVKESK. The data derive from a study of T cell responses to AZD1222 COVID-19 vaccine. General study findings and limits: A mostly white British donor set with more females was recruited, and clonal diversity was possibly underestimated.

Only in-frame clones appear in the TCRdb table, and some are missing; sequencing was by immunoSEQ multiplex PCR. The sample consists of approximately 84,000 clones, 85% to 90% of them appearing once. The V and J genes are TRBV14 and TRBJ2-7; 9 bases map to TRBD1. The sample here was peripheral blood, taken on day 0 of AZD1222 vaccination. The clonotype originates from an adult in good health. The CDR3, as DNA: TGTGCCAGCAGCCAGTGGACAGGGGCCGAGCAGTACTTC. Protein product: CASSQWTGAEQYF.